Shown below are 27 T cell receptor beta chains from a single sample sequenced in a study of T cell repertoires in cytomegalovirus infection. TCRdb reanalysed the reads using MiXCR and keeps one entry per CDR3 protein. The table records 180,000 or so distinct CDR3 sequences, roughly 15% of them present only once. The material sequenced was CD8+ T cells from PBMCs. The receptors stem from a human donor in good health (CMV status not recorded). Some clones in this sample may be carry-over from other donors' samples.

This clonotype turned up a few times. The chain joins TRBV20-1 to TRBJ2-2; 8 bases are a match to TRBD2. After removal of 1 base from V and 7 bases from J, the junction contained 14 bases not matched to a gene. This CDR3 comprises 17 residues. Germline lookup yields CDR1 DFQATT and CDR2 SNEGSKA (reference sequence). The DNA for the CDR3 is TGCAGTGCTAGAGGAAACTTAGCGGGGCGCGCCAACGGGGAGCTGTTTTTT. The encoded protein is CSARGNLAGRANGELFF.

This chain joins TRBV6-1 and TRBJ2-2, with D perhaps assigned TRBD1 or TRBD2 (6 bases each). The length of the CDR3 is 14 residues. V was pared by 8 bases and J by 4 bases, with 14 bases between. The germline V gene encodes CDR1 MNHNS and CDR2 SASEGT. CDR3 coding DNA: TGTGCCAGCCCCCAGCCGGGGGCCACCGGGGAGCTGTTTTTT. Translating gives CASPQPGATGELFF.

The V gene is TRBV6-5, the J gene TRBJ2-4; 8 bases fit TRBD1. The length of the CDR3 is 15 residues. CDR1 and CDR2 (germline): MNHEY, SVGAGI. V was clipped by 6 bases and J by 7 bases; unmatched bases: 11. The CDR3 DNA sequence: TGTGCCAGCAGCTCCACCAGGACAGGGATGAACATTCAGTACTTC. This encodes CASSSTRTGMNIQYF.

The chain employs TRBV4-1 and TRBJ2-7, with 12 positions matching TRBD2. V was clipped by 1 base and J by 2 bases; unmatched bases: 0. CDR3 length equals 15 residues. From germline, CDR1 is MGHRA and CDR2 YSYEKL. CDR3 bases: TGCGCCAGCAGCCAAGGGACTAGCGGGGCCTACGAGCAGTACTTC. Its protein is CASSQGTSGAYEQYF.

This clonotype has only a few counts. The V gene is TRBV29-1, the J gene TRBJ2-2; D may match TRBD1 or TRBD2 (7 bases each). The germline V gene encodes CDR1 SQVTM and CDR2 ANQGSEA. This CDR3 region has 12 residues. V lost 7 bases, J lost 8 bases, and 14 bases lay in between. The chain's CDR3 is CSAGRTGGELFF. DNA of the CDR3: TGCAGCGCCGGGAGGACAGGAGGGGAGCTGTTTTTT.

This clonotype was seen repeatedly, ten times or more. As DNA, the CDR3 is TGTGCCAGCAGTGAAGGAGTGACCACTCGCGGGACCCAGTACTTC. Its translation: CASSEGVTTRGTQYF. This sequence joins TRBV2 and TRBJ2-5; D is undetermined. Per germline, CDR1 SNHLY and CDR2 FYNNEI. V lost 1 base and J 7 bases, leaving 16 bases between the germline ends. The CDR3 sequence is 15 residues long. Variable domain in full (rest from reference TRBV2 and TRBJ2-5): EPEVTQTPSHQVTQMGQEVILRCVPISNHLYFYWYRQILGQKVEFLVSFYNNEISEKSEIFDDQFSVERPDGSNFTLKIRSTKLEDSAMYFCASSEGVTTRGTQYFGPGTRLLVL.

The chain combines TRBV7-9 with TRBJ1-1, with a tentative D call TRBD1 (6 bases). From germline, CDR1 is SEHNR and CDR2 FQNEAQ (reference sequence). CDR3 length: 16 amino acids. V lost 1 base and J 1 base, leaving 13 bases between the germline ends. Written as DNA, the CDR3 is TGTGCCAGCAGCTTAGGCCGACAGGAACCGAACACTGAAGCTTTCTTT. Translating it yields CASSLGRQEPNTEAFF. Full variable domain (outside the CDR3, taken from reference TRBV7-9 and TRBJ1-1): DTGVSQNPRHKITKRGQNVTFRCDPISEHNRLYWYRQTLGQGPEFLTYFQNEAQLEKSRLLSDRFSAERPKGSFSTLEIQRTEQGDSAMYLCASSLGRQEPNTEAFFGQGTRLTVV.

The rearrangement uses TRBV7-9 and TRBJ2-1; TRBD1 matches 8 bases. CDR1 is SEHNR, CDR2 FQNEAQ, per germline (reference sequence). This CDR3 spans 19 amino acids. V was clipped by 1 base and J by 6 bases; unmatched bases: 17. The CDR3, as DNA: TGTGCCAGCAGCTTAGGTCCGTCTTTGGGGACAGGAGAATTCAATGAGCAGTTCTTC. It specifies CASSLGPSLGTGEFNEQFF. The full variable domain, with the rest looked up from reference TRBV7-9 and TRBJ2-1, is DTGVSQNPRHKITKRGQNVTFRCDPISEHNRLYWYRQTLGQGPEFLTYFQNEAQLEKSRLLSDRFSAERPKGSFSTLEIQRTEQGDSAMYLCASSLGPSLGTGEFNEQFFGPGTRLTVL.

The chain combines TRBV7-6 with TRBJ1-1; D unclear. The CDR3 spans 14 residues. Germline-derived CDR1 and CDR2 are SGHVS and FNYEAQ. The V end was cut by 5 bases, the J end by 1 base, with 11 bases between. In nucleotides, the CDR3 is TGTGCCAGCAGCCCTTGGGCGGGGAACACTGAAGCTTTCTTT. Protein: CASSPWAGNTEAFF.

The gene calls are TRBV12-3 or TRBV12-4 and TRBJ1-2; possible D gene TRBD1, 5 bases. V was cut by 1 base and J by 3 bases, with 27 bases left in between. CDR3 length: 20 residues. The CDR3 region is CASSLVEGLQMGDVDYGYTF. CDR3 coding DNA: TGTGCCAGCAGTTTAGTGGAAGGTTTGCAGATGGGGGATGTGGACTATGGCTACACCTTC.

At least ten counts were recorded for this clonotype. The chain combines TRBV7-2 with TRBJ1-5; D is undetermined. Germline V gives CDR1 SGHTA, CDR2 FQGNSA. CDR3 size: 14 residues. The ends were cut back, 2 bases at V and 2 bases at J, with 7 bases in the middle. For the CDR3, the DNA is TGTGCCAGCAGCTTAAATGGTCGCAATCAGCCCCAGCATTTT. The encoded protein is CASSLNGRNQPQHF.

The chain combines TRBV5-4 with TRBJ2-5, with 9 bases fitting TRBD1. The CDR3 runs 15 residues. Trimming removed 0 bases from V and 2 bases from J; junction bases left unmatched: 2. Germline values: CDR1 SGHNT, CDR2 YYREEE (reference sequence). The CDR3 spells CASSLGQGEQETQYF. The CDR3 DNA follows: TGTGCCAGCAGCTTGGGACAGGGGGAGCAAGAGACCCAGTACTTC.

This chain joins TRBV10-3 and TRBJ2-4; TRBD1 aligns across 11 bases. V lost 3 bases and J lost 1; bases outside the gene matches: 8. The CDR3 extends over 18 amino acids. The germline V gene encodes CDR1 ENHRY and CDR2 SYGVKD. In DNA, the CDR3 is TGTGCCATCAGTGAAGCCCGGACAGGGGGCTCGGCCAAAAACATTCAGTACTTC. It is translated as CAISEARTGGSAKNIQYF.

A few counts support this clonotype. This sequence joins TRBV7-9 and TRBJ1-1; weak D call: TRBD1 (5 bases). Per the germline V gene, CDR1 is SEHNR and CDR2 is FQNEAQ (reference sequence). V lost 1 base to trimming and J lost 8 bases, with 8 bases between them. The CDR3 has 12 residues. In nucleotides, the CDR3 is TGTGCCAGCAGCTTAGGGGACGGGGAAGCTTTCTTT. Amino acid sequence: CASSLGDGEAFF.

The chain uses TRBV7-9 and TRBJ1-5; tentatively, D is TRBD1 (6 bases). V was pared by 5 bases and J by 7 bases, with 15 bases between. Germline V gives CDR1 SEHNR, CDR2 FQNEAQ (reference sequence). The CDR3 is made up of 14 amino acids. The CDR3 here is CASSRGGARQPQHF. As DNA, the CDR3 is TGTGCCAGCAGCAGGGGGGGGGCGCGCCAGCCCCAGCATTTT.

The chain recombines TRBV12-3 or TRBV12-4 with TRBJ2-1, with TRBD1 matching over 7 bases. There are 13 residues in the CDR3. Germline trimming cut 6 bases from V and 3 bases from J; bases unmatched to any gene: 2. The DNA of the CDR3 is TGTGCCAGCAGGGGACAGATCTACAATGAGCAGTTCTTC. It specifies CASRGQIYNEQFF.

The chain links TRBV7-9 to TRBJ1-1; no clear D. The V gene's germline CDR1 is SEHNR and CDR2 FQNEAQ (reference sequence). CDR3 length: 16 amino acids. V was pared by 5 bases and J by 4 bases, with 20 bases between. CDR3 nucleotides: TGTGCCAGCAGCCCAAGAACCCGGGCCGAGGGCACTGAAGCTTTCTTT. Translation gives CASSPRTRAEGTEAFF.

This clonotype came up many times. V and J are TRBV7-9 and TRBJ2-1, with 10 bases matching TRBD1. The CDR3 is made up of 18 amino acids. Germline CDR1 and CDR2: SEHNR and FQNEAQ (reference sequence). Losses at the gene ends were 5 bases for V and 7 bases for J; bases not matched to a gene: 17. CDR3 in DNA: TGTGCCAGCAGCCACACGCCAAGTACCGGGACAGGGGCAAATGAGCAGTTCTTC. Residues: CASSHTPSTGTGANEQFF.

The rearrangement uses TRBV4-1 and TRBJ2-2; D is perhaps TRBD1 (5 bases). The CDR3 is made up of 14 amino acids. Per germline, CDR1 MGHRA and CDR2 YSYEKL. Trimming removed 6 bases at V and 4 bases at J, with 12 bases between. CDR3 loop: CASSHGRATGELFF. Here the CDR3 DNA reads TGCGCCAGCAGTCACGGCAGGGCCACCGGGGAGCTGTTTTTT.

The CDR3 loop is CASTGTGVGTDTQYF. The CDR3 DNA is TGTGCCAGCACTGGTACGGGGGTGGGCACAGATACGCAGTATTTT. The chain employs TRBV12-3 or TRBV12-4 and TRBJ2-3, with D possibly TRBD2 on 6 matching bases. Between the trimmed V and J ends, which lost 7 bases and 1 base, there was a span of 15 bases. The CDR3 extends over 15 amino acids.

This clonotype was recorded a few times. This rearrangement joins TRBV7-9 to TRBJ2-7; 9 bases line up with TRBD1. The CDR3 loop spans 15 amino acids. The germline CDR1 and CDR2 sequences are SEHNR and FQNEAQ (reference sequence). V lost 6 bases to trimming and J lost 2 bases; unmatched junction nucleotides: 8. CDR3 in DNA: TGTGCCAGCAGTACTTCCGGGACAGGGCCCTACGAGCAGTACTTC. It yields the protein CASSTSGTGPYEQYF.

This chain connects TRBV11-2 to TRBJ2-1, with TRBD2 identical over 10 bases. This CDR3 region has 16 residues. V lost 5 bases, J lost 8 bases, and 12 bases stayed unmatched. Germline values: CDR1 SGHAT, CDR2 FQNNGV. DNA of the CDR3: TGTGCCAGCAGCCCGTGGATAGCGGGGGGATTGTATGAGCAGTTCTTC. It specifies CASSPWIAGGLYEQFF.

Ten or more counts support this clonotype. V usage is TRBV6-5 and J usage is TRBJ2-2, with D unresolved. Germline V gives CDR1 MNHEY, CDR2 SVGAGI. V lost 2 bases, J lost 0 bases, and 4 bases lay in between. The CDR3 has 14 residues. The CDR3 bases are TGTGCCAGCAGTTACGGAGCGAACACCGGGGAGCTGTTTTTT. It specifies CASSYGANTGELFF.

This clonotype was detected a few times. The V call is TRBV5-8, the J call TRBJ1-3, with D possibly matching TRBD1 (6 bases). Germline CDR1 and CDR2: SGHTS and YDEGEE. The length of the CDR3 is 17 residues. V lost 4 bases and J lost 0, with 17 bases in between. The CDR3 region is CASSPNRVLFSGNTIYF. In DNA, the CDR3 is TGTGCCAGCAGCCCCAACAGGGTTTTATTCTCTGGAAACACCATATATTTT.

A remark on this clonotype: The junction shows a germline mismatch at one end, possibly a read error. V and J are TRBV6-2 or TRBV6-3 and TRBJ1-1, with D unresolved. The CDR3 has 14 amino acids. Germline assignment: CDR1 MNHEY and CDR2 SVGEGT. The CDR3 bases are TGTGCCAGCAGTAACTCGGACGGGAGTACTGAAGCTTTCTTT. Protein sequence: CASSNSDGSTEAFF.

This clonotype has just a few counts. The V and J genes are TRBV27 and TRBJ2-1; 7 positions agree with TRBD1. V trimming: 5 bases; J trimming: 8 bases; junction bases outside the gene matches: 12. Germline CDR1 MNHEY, CDR2 SMNVEV (reference sequence). The CDR3 sequence is 15 residues long. This CDR3 reads CASSPQPTGLDEQFF. DNA of the CDR3: TGTGCCAGCAGTCCCCAACCGACAGGGTTGGATGAGCAGTTCTTC.

The chain is built from TRBV5-6 and TRBJ2-2, with TRBD1 matching 8 bases. Germline assignment: CDR1 SGHDT and CDR2 YYEEEE. V trimming: 3 bases; J trimming: 6 bases; junction bases outside the gene matches: 13. The CDR3 is made up of 17 amino acids. The CDR3 coding sequence is TGTGCCAGCAGCTCGAACAGGGGGAAGAATGATGCCGGGGAGCTGTTTTTT. Translation: CASSSNRGKNDAGELFF.